Shown below are 18 T cell receptor beta chains from a single sample sequenced in a study of T-cell reconstitution after alpha-beta-depleted transplantation in children. A library of TCRbeta sequences, prepared with unique molecular identifiers, was generated. MiXCR was run by TCRdb on the PCR reads, yielding one entry per CDR3 protein. The sample yields fewer than 150,000 distinct CDR3 sequences, roughly 10% seen once. The source was PBMCs, mostly from graft donor cells, collected 180 days after TCRalphabeta/CD19-depleted stem cell transplant. The receptors were gathered from a girl in the first two years of life who had a stem cell transplant for combined immunodeficiency, so the T cells may come from the graft donor.

J is TRBJ2-7 and V is TRBV4-2, with 9 bases identical to TRBD2. The CDR3 extends over 18 amino acids. The V gene end was trimmed by 1 base and the J gene end by 0 bases; junction bases not matched to a gene: 10. From germline, CDR1 is LGHNA and CDR2 YNFKEQ. CDR3 nucleotide sequence: TGTGCCAGCAGCCAAGGGTTTAGCGGGGGCCGCCTCTCCTACGAGCAGTACTTC. Protein product: CASSQGFSGGRLSYEQYF.

In its sample, this clonotype was seen a few times. The chain links TRBV18 to TRBJ2-7, with a possible D match to TRBD1 (5 bases). Trimming took off 5 bases at V and 4 bases at J, with 15 bases between the two ends. This CDR3 is built from 14 residues. CDR1 is KGHSH and CDR2 is LQKENI in the germline V gene. The CDR3 nucleotides read TGTGCCAGCTCATGGTCGGGTGGGGCTTACGAGCAGTACTTC. This gives the protein CASSWSGGAYEQYF. The entire variable domain, with the rest obtained from reference TRBV18 and TRBJ2-7, is as follows: NAGVMQNPRHLVRRRGQEARLRCSPMKGHSHVYWYRQLPEEGLKFMVYLQKENIIDESGMPKERFSAEFPKEGPSILRIQQVVRGDSAAYFCASSWSGGAYEQYFGPGTRLTVT.

This clonotype was seen a handful of times. This chain connects TRBV7-2 to TRBJ2-5; 9 bases fit TRBD1. Germline V lookup: CDR1 SGHTA, CDR2 FQGNSA. The CDR3 has 14 amino acids. Unmatched junction bases numbered 5, after V lost 4 bases and J lost 5 bases. As DNA, the CDR3 is TGTGCCAGCAGCTCGGGACAGGGCTATGAGACCCAGTACTTC. The encoded protein is CASSSGQGYETQYF.

This clonotype was detected many times. The rearrangement joins TRBV29-1 to TRBJ2-7; D call uncertain. The V end lost 4 bases, the J end lost 3 bases, and 4 bases lay between the germline ends. The CDR3 has 10 amino acids. From germline, CDR1 is SQVTM and CDR2 ANQGSEA. Written as DNA, the CDR3 is TGCAGCGTTGGGAGCTACGAGCAGTACTTC. This gives the protein CSVGSYEQYF.

The chain is built from TRBV29-1 and TRBJ2-5, with D unclear. V lost 7 bases and J lost 1, with 10 bases in between. The germline gives CDR1 SQVTM, CDR2 ANQGSEA. CDR3 length: 12 residues. CDR3 bases: TGCAGCGCTACATCAGGCCAAGAGACCCAGTACTTC. Amino acid sequence: CSATSGQETQYF.

CDR3 protein: CASSRDRGPDTQYF. Here the CDR3 DNA reads TGTGCCAGCAGCCGGGACAGGGGGCCGGATACGCAGTATTTT. The chain couples TRBV5-4 to TRBJ2-3; 12 nucleotides agree with TRBD1. Germline V gives CDR1 SGHNT, CDR2 YYREEE (reference sequence). V was pared by 4 bases and J by 6 bases, with 3 bases of the junction left unmatched. The CDR3 loop spans 14 amino acids.

This clonotype was counted between two and nine times. V gene TRBV20-1 combines with J gene TRBJ1-1; 7 bases are a match to TRBD1. Germline trimming cut 0 bases from V and 5 bases from J; bases unmatched to any gene: 9. The CDR3 spans 15 residues. Germline lookup yields CDR1 DFQATT and CDR2 SNEGSKA (reference sequence). In nucleotides, the CDR3 is TGCAGTGCTAGAGACCCAGACAGGGCGGGAACTGAAGCTTTCTTT. Translated, it gives CSARDPDRAGTEAFF.

As for this clonotype: A read error may be the cause here, since a much bigger clone is one base away. This rearrangement joins TRBV6-2 or TRBV6-3 to TRBJ1-1, with 8 bases matching TRBD1. J gave up 12 bases and V 2 bases, and 14 bases lay outside the gene matches. The V gene's germline CDR1 is MNHEY and CDR2 SVGEGT. The CDR3 covers 15 residues. CDR3 bases: TGTGCCAGCAGTTACCACGGACGGCAGAACAGGGGGACTTTCTTT. Translation: CASSYHGRQNRGTFF.

The V gene is TRBV5-6, the J gene TRBJ2-7; D possibly corresponds to TRBD2 (5 bases). The CDR3 runs to 15 residues. The V gene's germline CDR1 is SGHDT and CDR2 YYEEEE. The V end was cut by 2 bases, the J end by 3 bases, with 15 bases between. This CDR3 reads CASSLFLGSLYEQYF. In DNA form, the CDR3 reads TGTGCCAGCAGCTTATTCTTGGGGAGCCTCTACGAGCAGTACTTC.

Here the CDR3 DNA reads TGCAGGAATAGGGAGACCCAGTACTTC. It yields the protein CRNRETQYF. V usage is TRBV29-1 and J usage is TRBJ2-5; D uncertain. The CDR3 loop spans 9 amino acids. Germline-derived CDR1 and CDR2 are SQVTM and ANQGSEA.

This clonotype has a single count. This CDR3 is CASSHNKRGRRTEAFF. The CDR3 DNA sequence: TGTGCCAGCAGCCACAATAAAAGGGGCAGGAGGACTGAAGCTTTCTTT. This chain joins TRBV4-2 and TRBJ1-1; possible D gene TRBD1, 5 bases. V lost 3 bases and J 5 bases, leaving 19 bases between the germline ends. This CDR3 comprises 16 residues. Germline V gene data show CDR1 as LGHNA and CDR2 as YNFKEQ.

This clonotype was picked up a small number of times. The chain has TRBV11-3 and TRBJ2-1; 10 bases fit TRBD1. The CDR3 totals 16 residues. Germline trimming cut 1 base from V and 8 bases from J; bases unmatched to any gene: 8. Germline CDR1 reads SGHNT; CDR2 reads YENEEA. This CDR3 reads CASSLGGQGISYEQFF. DNA of the CDR3: TGTGCCAGCAGCTTAGGGGGACAGGGGATTTCATATGAGCAGTTCTTC.

This clonotype has a handful of counts. The chain links TRBV15 to TRBJ1-6, with a weak D call TRBD1 (5 bases). CDR1 and CDR2 from the germline V gene are LNHNV and YYDKDF (reference sequence). Trimming took off 0 bases at V and 9 bases at J, with 18 bases between the two ends. CDR3 size: 17 residues. The CDR3 spells CATSRDFSGAGGSPLHF. For the CDR3, the DNA is TGTGCCACCAGCAGAGATTTTAGCGGGGCTGGGGGTTCACCCCTCCACTTT. The full variable domain, in which reference TRBV15 and TRBJ1-6 provide the parts outside the CDR3, is DAMVIQNPRYQVTQFGKPVTLSCSQTLNHNVMYWYQQKSSQAPKLLFHYYDKDFNNEADTPDNFQSRRPNTSFCFLDIRSPGLGDTAMYLCATSRDFSGAGGSPLHFGNGTRLTVT.

This clonotype was detected a few times. V gene TRBV27 combines with J gene TRBJ1-1; D uncertain. This CDR3 region has 13 residues. Trimming cost V 3 bases and J 0 bases, with 5 bases left between them. From germline, CDR1 is MNHEY and CDR2 SMNVEV (reference sequence). CDR3 loop: CASSLGMNTEAFF. For the CDR3, the DNA is TGTGCCAGCAGTTTGGGCATGAACACTGAAGCTTTCTTT.

This clonotype has just a few counts. The rearrangement uses TRBV29-1 and TRBJ2-5, with D perhaps TRBD2 (5 bases). Germline V gives CDR1 SQVTM, CDR2 ANQGSEA. V gave up 4 bases and J gave up 6 bases, with 15 bases separating them. This CDR3 has 13 amino acids. CDR3: CSVAPWWEQTQYF. For the CDR3, the DNA is TGCAGCGTTGCACCCTGGTGGGAGCAGACCCAGTACTTC.

This clonotype was counted many times. The chain is built from TRBV20-1 and TRBJ2-3; possibly TRBD2 for D (6 bases). Per the germline V gene, CDR1 is DFQATT and CDR2 is SNEGSKA (reference sequence). V gave up 5 bases and J gave up 6 bases, with 9 bases separating them. This CDR3 comprises 11 residues. CDR3 bases: TGCAGTGCTGAAAGCGGGGATACGCAGTATTTT. It translates to CSAESGDTQYF.

Only a few counts were recorded for this clonotype. The chain has TRBV29-1 and TRBJ1-1, with TRBD1 matching 7 bases. The CDR3 sequence is 15 residues long. The germline CDR1 and CDR2 sequences are SQVTM and ANQGSEA. J gave up 1 base and V 1 base, and 6 bases lay outside the gene matches. CDR3 nucleotide sequence: TGCAGCGTTGAAGGGTTGGGACAGACGAACACTGAAGCTTTCTTT. This sequence encodes CSVEGLGQTNTEAFF. Drawing the rest from reference TRBV29-1 and TRBJ1-1, the complete variable domain is SAVISQKPSRDICQRGTSLTIQCQVDSQVTMMFWYRQQPGQSLTLIATANQGSEATYESGFVIDKFPISRPNLTFSTLTVSNMSPEDSSIYLCSVEGLGQTNTEAFFGQGTRLTVV.

This chain uses TRBV9 with TRBJ1-1, with D tentatively TRBD1 (5 bases). The V end lost 4 bases, the J end lost 8 bases, and 12 bases lay between the germline ends. This CDR3 comprises 12 residues. From germline, CDR1 is SGDLS and CDR2 YYNGEE. The chain's CDR3 is CASSPVAGEAFF. CDR3 coding DNA: TGTGCCAGCAGCCCCGTGGCAGGGGAAGCTTTCTTT. Combining the CDR3 with reference TRBV9 and TRBJ1-1 gives the whole variable domain DSGVTQTPKHLITATGQRVTLRCSPRSGDLSVYWYQQSLDQGLQFLIQYYNGEERAKGNILERFSAQQFPDLHSELNLSSLELGDSALYFCASSPVAGEAFFGQGTRLTVV.